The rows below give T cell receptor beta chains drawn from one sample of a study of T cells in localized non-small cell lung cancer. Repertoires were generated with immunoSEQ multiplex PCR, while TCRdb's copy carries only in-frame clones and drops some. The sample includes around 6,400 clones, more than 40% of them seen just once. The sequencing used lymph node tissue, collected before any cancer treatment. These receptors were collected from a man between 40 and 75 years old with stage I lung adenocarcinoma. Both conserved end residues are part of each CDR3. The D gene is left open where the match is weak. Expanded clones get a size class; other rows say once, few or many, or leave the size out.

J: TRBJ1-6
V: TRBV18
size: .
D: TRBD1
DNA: TGTGCCAGCTCCCGCGGGACAGGTGGAAATTCACCCCTCCACTTT
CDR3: CASSRGTGGNSPLHF

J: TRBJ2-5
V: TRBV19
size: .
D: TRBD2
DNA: TGTGCCAGTAGCCCGGGACTAGGGAGAGAGACCCAGTACTTC
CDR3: CASSPGLGRETQYF

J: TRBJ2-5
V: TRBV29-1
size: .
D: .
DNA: TGCAGCGTTGTGGCCCTCCAAGAGACCCAGTACTTC
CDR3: CSVVALQETQYF

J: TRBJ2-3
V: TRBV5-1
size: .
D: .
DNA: TGCGCCAGCAGCTTGGTGGGGCAGAAGGCAGATACGCAGTATTTT
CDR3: CASSLVGQKADTQYF

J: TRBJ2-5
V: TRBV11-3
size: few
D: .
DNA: TGTGCCAGCAGCTTAGATGGACGTGGAGAGACCCAGTACTTC
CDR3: CASSLDGRGETQYF

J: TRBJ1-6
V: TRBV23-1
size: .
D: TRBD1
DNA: TGCGCCAGCAGTCAACCGGGACAGCGCCCTTATAATTCACCCCTCCACTTT
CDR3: CASSQPGQRPYNSPLHF

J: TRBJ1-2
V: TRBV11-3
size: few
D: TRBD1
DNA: TGTGCCAGCAGCCCTACAGGGACAGGGCTTGGCTACACCTTC
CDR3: CASSPTGTGLGYTF

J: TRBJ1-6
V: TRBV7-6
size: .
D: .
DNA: TGTGCCAGCAGCTATGGAGGGGCGGCTTCACCCCTCCACTTT
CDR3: CASSYGGAASPLHF

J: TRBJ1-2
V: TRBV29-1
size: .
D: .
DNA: TGCAGCGTTGCATCGGGCAGGACTTCATATGGCTACACCTTC
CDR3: CSVASGRTSYGYTF

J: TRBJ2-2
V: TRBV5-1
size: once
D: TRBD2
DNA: TGCGCCAGCAGCTTGCTACTAGCGGGGCTCCCACAGACCGGGGAGCTGTTTTTT
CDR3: CASSLLLAGLPQTGELFF

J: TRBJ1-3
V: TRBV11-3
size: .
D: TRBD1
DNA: TGTGCCAGCAGCTTAACGGACAGGGGTAGAAACACTATATATTTT
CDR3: CASSLTDRGRNTIYF

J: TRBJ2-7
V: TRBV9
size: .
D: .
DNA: TGTGCCAGCAGCGTAGAGGACAGCTACGAGCAGTACTTC
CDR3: CASSVEDSYEQYF

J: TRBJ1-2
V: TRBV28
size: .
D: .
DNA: TGTGCCAGCAGAAAACTACTAGGAAATAACTATGGCTACACCTTC
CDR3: CASRKLLGNNYGYTF

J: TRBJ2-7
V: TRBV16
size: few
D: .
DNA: TGTGCCAGCAGCCAATTTGAGACAATCTACGAGCAGTACTTC
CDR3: CASSQFETIYEQYF

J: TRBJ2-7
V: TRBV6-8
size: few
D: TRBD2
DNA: TGTGCCAGCAGTTACTCGGGACTAGCGGAGCAGTACTTC
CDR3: CASSYSGLAEQYF

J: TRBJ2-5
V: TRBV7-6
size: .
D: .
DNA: TGTGCCAGCAGCCAGGTATTGGGGGTAGTGGAGACCCAGTACTTC
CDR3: CASSQVLGVVETQYF

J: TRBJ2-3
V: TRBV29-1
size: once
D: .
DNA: TGCAGCGTTGGAACTAGCACAGATACGCAGTATTTT
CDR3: CSVGTSTDTQYF

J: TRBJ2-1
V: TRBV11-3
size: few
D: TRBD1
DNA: TGTGCCAGCAGCATCAACCCGACAGGGCACAATGAGCAGTTCTTC
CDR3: CASSINPTGHNEQFF

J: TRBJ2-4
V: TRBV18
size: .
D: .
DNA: TGTGCCAGCTCACCACCGGCAGTAGCCAAAAACATTCAGTACTTC
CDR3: CASSPPAVAKNIQYF

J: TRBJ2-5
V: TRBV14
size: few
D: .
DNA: TGTGCCAGCAGCCTCCCTAGGCGCCTCCAAGAGACCCAGTACTTC
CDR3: CASSLPRRLQETQYF

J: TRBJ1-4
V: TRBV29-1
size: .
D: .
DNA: TGCAGCGTTAGGGGGTCAAGTGAAAAACTGTTTTTT
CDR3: CSVRGSSEKLFF

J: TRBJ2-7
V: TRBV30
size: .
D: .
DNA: TGTGCCTGGCAACGCGCGGTCCACGAGCAGTACTTC
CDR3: CAWQRAVHEQYF

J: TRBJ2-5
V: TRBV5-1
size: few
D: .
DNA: TGCGCCAGCAGCTTGGATCTAGATGGTGAGACCCAGTACTTC
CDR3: CASSLDLDGETQYF

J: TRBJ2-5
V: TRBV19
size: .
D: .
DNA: TGTGCCAGTAGTCCGGGCGAGACCCAGTACTTC
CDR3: CASSPGETQYF

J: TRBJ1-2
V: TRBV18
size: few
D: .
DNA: TGTGCCAGCTCACCACCGACCCTGGGCTATGGCTACACCTTC
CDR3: CASSPPTLGYGYTF

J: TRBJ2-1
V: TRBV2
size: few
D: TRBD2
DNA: TGTGCCAGCAGTTTTAGCGGGGCTTCCTACAATGAGCAGTTCTTC
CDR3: CASSFSGASYNEQFF

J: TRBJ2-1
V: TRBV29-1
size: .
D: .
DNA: TGCAGCGTTGATGGTCTGACCCTTGGCAATGAGCAGTTCTTC
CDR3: CSVDGLTLGNEQFF

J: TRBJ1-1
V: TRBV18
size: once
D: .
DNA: TGTGCCAGCTCACCACAACGGCAGAACACTGAAGCTTTCTTT
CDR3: CASSPQRQNTEAFF

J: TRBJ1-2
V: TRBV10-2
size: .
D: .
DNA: TGCGCCAGCAGAGGAGAGGGCCAGGCCGTTAACTATGGCTACACCTTC
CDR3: CASRGEGQAVNYGYTF